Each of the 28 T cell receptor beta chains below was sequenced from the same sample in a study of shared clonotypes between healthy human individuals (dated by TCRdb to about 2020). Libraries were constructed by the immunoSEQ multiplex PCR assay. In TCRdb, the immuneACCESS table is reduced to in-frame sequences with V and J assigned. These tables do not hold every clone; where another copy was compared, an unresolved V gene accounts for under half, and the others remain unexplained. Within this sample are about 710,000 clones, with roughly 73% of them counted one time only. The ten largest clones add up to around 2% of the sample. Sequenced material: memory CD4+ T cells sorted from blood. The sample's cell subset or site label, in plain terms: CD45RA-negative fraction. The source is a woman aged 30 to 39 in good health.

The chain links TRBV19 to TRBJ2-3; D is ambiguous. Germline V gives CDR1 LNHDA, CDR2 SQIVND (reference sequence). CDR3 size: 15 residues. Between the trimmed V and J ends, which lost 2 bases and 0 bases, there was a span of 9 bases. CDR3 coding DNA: TGTGCCAGTAGTATAATGGGTTTGAGCACAGATACGCAGTATTTT. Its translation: CASSIMGLSTDTQYF.

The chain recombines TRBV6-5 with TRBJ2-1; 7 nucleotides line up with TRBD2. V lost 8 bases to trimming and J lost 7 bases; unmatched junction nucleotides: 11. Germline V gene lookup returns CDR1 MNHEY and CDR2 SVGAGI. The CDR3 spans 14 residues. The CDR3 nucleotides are TGTGCCAGCCTCAGCGGGAAGGCGGCGAATGAGCAGTTCTTC. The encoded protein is CASLSGKAANEQFF.

The CDR3 is CASSLTGGFAGELFF. CDR3 bases: TGCGCCAGCAGCTTGACAGGGGGATTTGCCGGGGAGCTGTTTTTT. The rearrangement links TRBV5-1 to TRBJ2-2; 8 nucleotides agree with TRBD1. The CDR3 is 15 amino acids. Germline V CDR1 and CDR2: SGHRS, YFSETQ. With 1 base clipped from V and 6 bases from J, the junction kept 5 bases outside the gene matches.

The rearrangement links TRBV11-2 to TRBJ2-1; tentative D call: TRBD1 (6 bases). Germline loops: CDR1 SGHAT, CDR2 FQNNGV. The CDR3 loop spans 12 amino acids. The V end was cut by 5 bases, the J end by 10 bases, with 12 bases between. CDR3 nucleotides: TGTGCCAGCAGCCCTACAGGGAACGAGCAGTTCTTC. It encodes CASSPTGNEQFF.

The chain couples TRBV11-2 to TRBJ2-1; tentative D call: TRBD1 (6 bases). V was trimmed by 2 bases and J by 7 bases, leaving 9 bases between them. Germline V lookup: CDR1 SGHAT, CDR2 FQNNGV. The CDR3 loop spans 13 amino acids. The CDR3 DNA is TGTGCCAGCAGCTTAATTCAGGGGAATGAGCAGTTCTTC. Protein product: CASSLIQGNEQFF.

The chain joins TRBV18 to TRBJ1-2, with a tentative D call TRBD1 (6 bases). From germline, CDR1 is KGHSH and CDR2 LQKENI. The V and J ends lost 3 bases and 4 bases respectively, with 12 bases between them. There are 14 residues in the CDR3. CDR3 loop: CASSPMDRIYGYTF. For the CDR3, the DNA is TGTGCCAGCTCACCGATGGACAGAATCTATGGCTACACCTTC.

In nucleotides, the CDR3 is TGTGCCTGGAGTGCCCCGAAGACAGGGGGCTATCAAGATACGCAGTATTTT. Translation: CAWSAPKTGGYQDTQYF. The V call is TRBV30, the J call TRBJ2-3; 10 positions agree with TRBD1. Looked up from germline, CDR1 is GTSNPN and CDR2 is SVGIG (reference sequence). The V segment lost 1 base and the J segment 5 bases; nucleotides outside the gene matches: 12. CDR3 length equals 17 residues. The variable domain in full, completed from reference TRBV30 and TRBJ2-3, reads SQTIHQWPATLVQPVGSPLSLECTVEGTSNPNLYWYRQAAGRGLQLLFYSVGIGQISSEVPQNLSASRPQDRQFILSSKKLLLSDSGFYLCAWSAPKTGGYQDTQYFGPGTRLTVL.

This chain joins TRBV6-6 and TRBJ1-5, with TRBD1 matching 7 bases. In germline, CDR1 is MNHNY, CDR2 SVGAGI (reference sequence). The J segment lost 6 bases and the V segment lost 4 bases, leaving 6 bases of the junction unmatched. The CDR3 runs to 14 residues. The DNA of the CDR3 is TGTGCCAGCAGTTTGACAGGGTCATTTCAGCCCCAGCATTTT. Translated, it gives CASSLTGSFQPQHF.

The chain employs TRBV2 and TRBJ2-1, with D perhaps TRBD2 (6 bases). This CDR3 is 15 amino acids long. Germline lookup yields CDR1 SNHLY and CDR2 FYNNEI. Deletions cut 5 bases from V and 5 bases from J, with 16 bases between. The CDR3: CASSRENNRNNEQFF. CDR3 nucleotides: TGTGCCAGCAGTCGGGAGAACAATAGAAACAATGAGCAGTTCTTC.

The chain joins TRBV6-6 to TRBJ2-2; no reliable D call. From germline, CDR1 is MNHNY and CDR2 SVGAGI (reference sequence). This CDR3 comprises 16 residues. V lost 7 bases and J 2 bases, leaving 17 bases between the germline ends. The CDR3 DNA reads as TGTGCCAGCACCAAATCCAAATCCCTTAACACCGGGGAGCTGTTTTTT. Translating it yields CASTKSKSLNTGELFF.

Here the CDR3 reads CASSHETSGSNEQFF. CDR3 sequence (DNA): TGTGCCAGCAGCCATGAAACTAGCGGGAGTAATGAGCAGTTCTTC. The J gene is TRBJ2-1, the V gene TRBV14; 11 bases map to TRBD2. This CDR3 region has 15 residues. The ends lost 3 bases at V and 7 bases at J; junction bases unmatched: 5. The V gene's germline CDR1 is SGHDN and CDR2 FVKESK.

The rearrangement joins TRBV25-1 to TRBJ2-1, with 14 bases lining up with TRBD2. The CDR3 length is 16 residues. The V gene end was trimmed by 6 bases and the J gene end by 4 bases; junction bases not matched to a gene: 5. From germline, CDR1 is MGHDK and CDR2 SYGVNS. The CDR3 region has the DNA TGTGCCAGCAGCGGGGGGACTAGCGGGAGTTACAATGAGCAGTTCTTC. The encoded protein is CASSGGTSGSYNEQFF.

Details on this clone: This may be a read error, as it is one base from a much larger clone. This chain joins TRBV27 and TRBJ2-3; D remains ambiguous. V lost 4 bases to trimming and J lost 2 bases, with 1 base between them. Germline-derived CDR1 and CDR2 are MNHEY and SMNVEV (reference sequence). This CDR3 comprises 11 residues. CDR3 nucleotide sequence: TGTGCCAGCAGTTCCACAGATACGCAGTATTTT. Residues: CASSSTDTQYF.

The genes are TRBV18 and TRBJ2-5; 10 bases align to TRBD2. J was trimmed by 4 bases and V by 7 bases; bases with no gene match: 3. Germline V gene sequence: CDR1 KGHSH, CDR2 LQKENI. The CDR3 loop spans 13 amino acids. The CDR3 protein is CASYRTSGETQYF. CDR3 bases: TGTGCCAGCTACAGGACTAGCGGAGAGACCCAGTACTTC.

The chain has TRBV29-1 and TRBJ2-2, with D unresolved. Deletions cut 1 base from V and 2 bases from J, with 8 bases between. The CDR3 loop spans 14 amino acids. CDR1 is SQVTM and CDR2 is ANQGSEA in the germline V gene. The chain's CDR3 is CSVEGRLNTGELFF. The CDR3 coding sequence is TGCAGCGTTGAAGGCCGGCTTAACACCGGGGAGCTGTTTTTT.

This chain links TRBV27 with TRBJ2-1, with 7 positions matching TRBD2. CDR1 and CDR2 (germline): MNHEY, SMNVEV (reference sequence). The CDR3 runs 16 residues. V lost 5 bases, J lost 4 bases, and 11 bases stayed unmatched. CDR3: CASSPNPRERYNEQFF. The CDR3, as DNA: TGTGCCAGCAGTCCCAACCCGCGGGAGAGGTACAATGAGCAGTTCTTC.

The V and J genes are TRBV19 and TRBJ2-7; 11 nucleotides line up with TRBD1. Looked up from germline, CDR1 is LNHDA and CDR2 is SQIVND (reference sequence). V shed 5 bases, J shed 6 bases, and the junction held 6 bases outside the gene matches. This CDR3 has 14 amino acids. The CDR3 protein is CASSPDRGRREQYF. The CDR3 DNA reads TGTGCCAGTAGTCCGGACAGGGGGCGCCGCGAGCAGTACTTC. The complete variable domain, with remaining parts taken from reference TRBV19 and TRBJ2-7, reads DGGITQSPKYLFRKEGQNVTLSCEQNLNHDAMYWYRQDPGQGLRLIYYSQIVNDFQKGDIAEGYSVSREKKESFPLTVTSAQKNPTAFYLCASSPDRGRREQYFGPGTRLTVT.

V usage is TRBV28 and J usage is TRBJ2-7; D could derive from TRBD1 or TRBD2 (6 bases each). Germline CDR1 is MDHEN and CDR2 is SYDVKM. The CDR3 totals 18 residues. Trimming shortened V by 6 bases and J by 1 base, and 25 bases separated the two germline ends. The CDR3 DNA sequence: TGTGCCAGCAGATTCGGGACAAGGAGGGGGAAAGGTTCCTACGAGCAGTACTTC. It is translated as CASRFGTRRGKGSYEQYF.

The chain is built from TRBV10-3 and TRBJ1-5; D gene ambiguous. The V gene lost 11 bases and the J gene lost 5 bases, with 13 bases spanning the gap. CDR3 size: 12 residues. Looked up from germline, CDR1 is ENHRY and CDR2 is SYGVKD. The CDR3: CAAATGDQPQHF. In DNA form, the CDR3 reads TGTGCCGCCGCCACGGGAGATCAGCCCCAGCATTTT.

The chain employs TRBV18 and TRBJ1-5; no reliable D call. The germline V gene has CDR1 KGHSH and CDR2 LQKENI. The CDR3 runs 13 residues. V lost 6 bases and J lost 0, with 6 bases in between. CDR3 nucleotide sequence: TGTGCCAGCTCGGTTAATAGCAATCAGCCCCAGCATTTT. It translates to CASSVNSNQPQHF.

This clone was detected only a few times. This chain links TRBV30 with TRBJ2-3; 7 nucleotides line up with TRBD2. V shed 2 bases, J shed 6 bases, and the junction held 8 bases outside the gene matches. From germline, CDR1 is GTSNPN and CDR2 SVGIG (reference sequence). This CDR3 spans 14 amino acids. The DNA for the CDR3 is TGTGCCTGGAGTCCCTTGCGGGAGATCGATACGCAGTATTTT. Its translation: CAWSPLREIDTQYF.

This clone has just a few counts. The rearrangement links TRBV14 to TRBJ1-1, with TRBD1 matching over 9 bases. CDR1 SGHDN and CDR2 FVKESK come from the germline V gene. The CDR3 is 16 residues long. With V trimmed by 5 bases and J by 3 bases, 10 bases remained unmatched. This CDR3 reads CASSLRLGQGDTEAFF. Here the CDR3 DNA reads TGTGCCAGCAGCTTACGCCTGGGACAGGGTGACACTGAAGCTTTCTTT.

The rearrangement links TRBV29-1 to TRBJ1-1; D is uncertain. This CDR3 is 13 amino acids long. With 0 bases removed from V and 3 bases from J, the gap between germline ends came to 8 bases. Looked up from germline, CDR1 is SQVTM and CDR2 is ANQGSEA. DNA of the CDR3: TGCAGCGTTGAAGAACTTGGGGACACTGAAGCTTTCTTT. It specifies CSVEELGDTEAFF.

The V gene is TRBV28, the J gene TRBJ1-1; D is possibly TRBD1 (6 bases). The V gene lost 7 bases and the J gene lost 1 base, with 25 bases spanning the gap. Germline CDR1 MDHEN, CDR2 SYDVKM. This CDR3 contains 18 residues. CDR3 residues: CASTKGGYRVLANTEAFF. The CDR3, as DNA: TGTGCCAGCACCAAAGGCGGGTACAGGGTTCTCGCGAACACTGAAGCTTTCTTT.

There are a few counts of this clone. CDR3 protein: CASRFGQGANIQYF. DNA of the CDR3: TGTGCCAGCAGGTTCGGTCAGGGGGCCAACATTCAGTACTTC. The rearrangement joins TRBV28 to TRBJ2-4, with 8 bases fitting TRBD1. Germline loops: CDR1 MDHEN, CDR2 SYDVKM. There are 14 residues in the CDR3. V was pared by 6 bases and J by 7 bases, with 8 bases of the junction left unmatched.

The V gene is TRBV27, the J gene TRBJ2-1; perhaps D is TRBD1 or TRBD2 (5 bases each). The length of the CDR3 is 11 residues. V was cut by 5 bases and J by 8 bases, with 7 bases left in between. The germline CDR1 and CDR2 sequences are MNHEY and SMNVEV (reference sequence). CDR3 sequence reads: CASSVGHEQFF. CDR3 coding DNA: TGTGCCAGCAGTGTGGGACATGAGCAGTTCTTC.

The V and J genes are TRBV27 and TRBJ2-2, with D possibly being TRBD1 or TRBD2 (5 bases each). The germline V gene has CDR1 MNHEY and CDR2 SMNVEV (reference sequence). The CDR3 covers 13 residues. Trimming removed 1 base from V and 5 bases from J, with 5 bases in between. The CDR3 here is CASSLWGTGELFF. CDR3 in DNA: TGTGCCAGCAGTTTATGGGGGACCGGGGAGCTGTTTTTT.

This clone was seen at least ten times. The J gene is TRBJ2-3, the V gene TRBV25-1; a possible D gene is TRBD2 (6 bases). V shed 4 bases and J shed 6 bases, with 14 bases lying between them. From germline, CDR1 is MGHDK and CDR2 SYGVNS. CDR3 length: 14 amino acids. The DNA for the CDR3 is TGTGCCAGCAGTGGGGAAAAGGGGAGGGATACGCAGTATTTT. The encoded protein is CASSGEKGRDTQYF.